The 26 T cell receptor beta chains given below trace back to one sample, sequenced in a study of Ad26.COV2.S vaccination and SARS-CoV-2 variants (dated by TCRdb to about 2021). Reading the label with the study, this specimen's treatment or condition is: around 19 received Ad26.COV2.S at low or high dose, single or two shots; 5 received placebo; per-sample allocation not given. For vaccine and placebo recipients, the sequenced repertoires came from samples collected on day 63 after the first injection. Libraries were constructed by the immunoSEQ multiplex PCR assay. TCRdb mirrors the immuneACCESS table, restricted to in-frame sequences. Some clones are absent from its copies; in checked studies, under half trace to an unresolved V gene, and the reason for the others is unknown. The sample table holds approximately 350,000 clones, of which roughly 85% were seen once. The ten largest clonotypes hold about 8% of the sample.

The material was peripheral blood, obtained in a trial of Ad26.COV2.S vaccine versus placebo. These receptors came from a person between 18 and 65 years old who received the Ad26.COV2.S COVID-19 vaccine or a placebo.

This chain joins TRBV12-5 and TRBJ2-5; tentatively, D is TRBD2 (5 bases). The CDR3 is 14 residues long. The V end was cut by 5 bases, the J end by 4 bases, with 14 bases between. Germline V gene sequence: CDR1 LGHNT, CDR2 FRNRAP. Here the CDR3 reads CASGLLAGGETQYF. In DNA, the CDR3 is TGTGCTAGTGGTCTACTTGCGGGTGGAGAGACCCAGTACTTC.

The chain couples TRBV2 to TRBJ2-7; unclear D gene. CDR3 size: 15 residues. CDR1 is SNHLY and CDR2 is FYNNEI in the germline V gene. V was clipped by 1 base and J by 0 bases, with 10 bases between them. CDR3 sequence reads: CASSEVVHDSYEQYF. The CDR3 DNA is TGTGCCAGCAGTGAAGTTGTCCATGACTCCTACGAGCAGTACTTC.

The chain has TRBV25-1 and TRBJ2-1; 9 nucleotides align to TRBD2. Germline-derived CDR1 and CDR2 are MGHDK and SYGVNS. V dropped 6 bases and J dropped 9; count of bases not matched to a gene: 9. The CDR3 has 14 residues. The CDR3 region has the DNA TGTGCCAGCAGGGGCGCGGGAGGGTATCGTGAGCAGTTCTTC. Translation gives CASRGAGGYREQFF. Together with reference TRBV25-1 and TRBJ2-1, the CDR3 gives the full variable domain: EADIYQTPRYLVIGTGKKITLECSQTMGHDKMYWYQQDPGMELHLIHYSYGVNSTEKGDLSSESTVSRIRTEHFPLTLESARPSHTSQYLCASRGAGGYREQFFGPGTRLTVL.

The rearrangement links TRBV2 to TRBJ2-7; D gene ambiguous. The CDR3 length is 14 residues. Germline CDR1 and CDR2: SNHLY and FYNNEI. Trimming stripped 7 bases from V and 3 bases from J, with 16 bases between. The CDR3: CASIFGGSYYEQYF. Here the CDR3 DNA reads TGTGCCAGCATTTTTGGCGGATCCTACTACGAGCAGTACTTC.

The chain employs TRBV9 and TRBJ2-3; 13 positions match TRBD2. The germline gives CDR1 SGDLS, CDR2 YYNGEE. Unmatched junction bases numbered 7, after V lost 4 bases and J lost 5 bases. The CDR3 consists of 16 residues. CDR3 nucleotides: TGTGCCAGCAGCCTCCGGACTAGCGGGAGTGAAGATACGCAGTATTTT. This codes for CASSLRTSGSEDTQYF.

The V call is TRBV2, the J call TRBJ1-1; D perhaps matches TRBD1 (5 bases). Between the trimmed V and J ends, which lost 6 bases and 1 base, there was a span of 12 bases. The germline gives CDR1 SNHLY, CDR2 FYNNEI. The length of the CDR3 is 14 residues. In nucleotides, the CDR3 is TGTGCCAGCAGCGCGGGACGGTGGAACACTGAAGCTTTCTTT. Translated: CASSAGRWNTEAFF.

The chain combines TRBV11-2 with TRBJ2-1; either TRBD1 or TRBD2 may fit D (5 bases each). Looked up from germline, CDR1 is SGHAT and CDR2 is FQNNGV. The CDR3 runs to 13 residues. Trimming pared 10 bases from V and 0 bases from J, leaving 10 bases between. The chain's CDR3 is CATRGPSYNEQFF. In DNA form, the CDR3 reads TGTGCCACCCGGGGCCCCTCCTACAATGAGCAGTTCTTC.

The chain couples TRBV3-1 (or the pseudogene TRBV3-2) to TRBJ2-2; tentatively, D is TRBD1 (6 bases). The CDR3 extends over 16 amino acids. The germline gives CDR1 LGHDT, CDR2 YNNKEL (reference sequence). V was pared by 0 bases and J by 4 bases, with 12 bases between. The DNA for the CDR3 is TGTGCCAGCAGCCAAGAACGGACAGTTGCCACCGGGGAGCTGTTTTTT. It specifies CASSQERTVATGELFF.

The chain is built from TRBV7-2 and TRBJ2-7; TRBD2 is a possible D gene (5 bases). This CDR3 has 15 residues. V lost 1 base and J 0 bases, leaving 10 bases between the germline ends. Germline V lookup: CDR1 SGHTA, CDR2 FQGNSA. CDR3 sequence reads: CASSLDSGLSYEQYF. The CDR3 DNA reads TGTGCCAGCAGCTTAGACTCCGGACTCTCCTACGAGCAGTACTTC.

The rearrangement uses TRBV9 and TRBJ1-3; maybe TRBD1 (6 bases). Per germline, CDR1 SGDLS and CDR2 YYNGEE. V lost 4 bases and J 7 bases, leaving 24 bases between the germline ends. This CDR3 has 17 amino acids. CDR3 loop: CASSPPWSEGGSNTIYF. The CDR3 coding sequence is TGTGCCAGCAGCCCTCCCTGGAGTGAGGGGGGCAGCAACACCATATATTTT.

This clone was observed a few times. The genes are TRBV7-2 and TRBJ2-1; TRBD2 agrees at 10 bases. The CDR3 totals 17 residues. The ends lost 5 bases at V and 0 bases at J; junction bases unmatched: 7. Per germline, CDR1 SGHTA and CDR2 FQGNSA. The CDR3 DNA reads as TGTGCCAGCAGCCCAAGTCTAGCGGGGGCCTCCTACAATGAGCAGTTCTTC. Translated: CASSPSLAGASYNEQFF. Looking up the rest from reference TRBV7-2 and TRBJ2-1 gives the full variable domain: GAGVSQSPSNKVTEKGKDVELRCDPISGHTALYWYRQSLGQGLEFLIYFQGNSAPDKSGLPSDRFSAERTGGSVSTLTIQRTQQEDSAVYLCASSPSLAGASYNEQFFGPGTRLTVL.

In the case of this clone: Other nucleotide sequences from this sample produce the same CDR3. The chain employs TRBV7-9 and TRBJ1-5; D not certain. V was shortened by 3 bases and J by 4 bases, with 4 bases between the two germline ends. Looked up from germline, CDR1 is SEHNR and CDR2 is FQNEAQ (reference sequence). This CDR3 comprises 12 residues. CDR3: CASSLLNQPQHF. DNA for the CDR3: TGTGCCAGCAGCTTGCTGAATCAGCCCCAGCATTTT.

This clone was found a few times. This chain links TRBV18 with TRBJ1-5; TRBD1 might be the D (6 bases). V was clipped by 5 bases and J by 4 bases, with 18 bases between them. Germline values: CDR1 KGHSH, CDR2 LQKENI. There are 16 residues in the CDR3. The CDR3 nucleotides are TGTGCCAGCTCAGGATCACAGGGAGCGATGAATCAGCCCCAGCATTTT. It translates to CASSGSQGAMNQPQHF. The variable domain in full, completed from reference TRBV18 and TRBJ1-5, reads NAGVMQNPRHLVRRRGQEARLRCSPMKGHSHVYWYRQLPEEGLKFMVYLQKENIIDESGMPKERFSAEFPKEGPSILRIQQVVRGDSAAYFCASSGSQGAMNQPQHFGDGTRLSIL.

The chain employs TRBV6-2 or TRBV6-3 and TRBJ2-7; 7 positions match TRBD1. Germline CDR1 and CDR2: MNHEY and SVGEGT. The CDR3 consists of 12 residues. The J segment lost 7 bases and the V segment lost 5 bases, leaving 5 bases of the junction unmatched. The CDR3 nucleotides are TGTGCCAGCAGTCGACAGGGCTGGGAGCAGTACTTC. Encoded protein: CASSRQGWEQYF.

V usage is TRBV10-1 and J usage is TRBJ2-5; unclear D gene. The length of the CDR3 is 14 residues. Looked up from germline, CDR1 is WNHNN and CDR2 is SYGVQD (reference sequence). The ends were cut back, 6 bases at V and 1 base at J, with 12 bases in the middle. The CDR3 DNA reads TGCGCCAGCAGCTCGGACGGTCGCCAAGAGACCCAGTACTTC. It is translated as CASSSDGRQETQYF.

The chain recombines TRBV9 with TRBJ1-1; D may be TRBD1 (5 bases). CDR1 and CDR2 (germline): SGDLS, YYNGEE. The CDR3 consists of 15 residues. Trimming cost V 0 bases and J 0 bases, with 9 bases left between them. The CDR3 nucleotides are TGTGCCAGCAGCGTAGGTCAGGGATTGAACACTGAAGCTTTCTTT. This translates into CASSVGQGLNTEAFF.

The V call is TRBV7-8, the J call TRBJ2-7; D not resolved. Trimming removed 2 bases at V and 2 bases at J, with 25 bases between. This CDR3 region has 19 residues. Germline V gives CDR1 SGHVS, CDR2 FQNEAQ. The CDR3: CASSLCVQERRIHPYEQYF. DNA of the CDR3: TGTGCCAGCAGCTTATGTGTGCAGGAACGGCGAATTCACCCCTACGAGCAGTACTTC. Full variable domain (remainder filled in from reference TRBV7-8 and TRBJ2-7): GAGVSQSPRYKVAKRGQDVALRCDPISGHVSLFWYQQALGQGPEFLTYFQNEAQLDKSGLPSDRFFAERPEGSVSTLKIQRTQQEDSAVYLCASSLCVQERRIHPYEQYFGPGTRLTVT.

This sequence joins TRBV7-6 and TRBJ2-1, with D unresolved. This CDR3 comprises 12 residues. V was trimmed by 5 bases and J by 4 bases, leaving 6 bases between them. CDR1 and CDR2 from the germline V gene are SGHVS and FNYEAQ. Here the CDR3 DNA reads TGTGCCAGCAGCCCCCAATACAATGAGCAGTTCTTC. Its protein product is CASSPQYNEQFF.

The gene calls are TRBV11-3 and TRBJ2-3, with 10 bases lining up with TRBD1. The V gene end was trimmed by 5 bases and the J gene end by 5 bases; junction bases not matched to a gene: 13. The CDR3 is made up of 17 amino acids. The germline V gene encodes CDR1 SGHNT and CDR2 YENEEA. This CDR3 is CASSRNDRGRIRDTQYF. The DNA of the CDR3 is TGTGCCAGCAGCCGTAACGACAGGGGGCGAATTAGAGATACGCAGTATTTT.

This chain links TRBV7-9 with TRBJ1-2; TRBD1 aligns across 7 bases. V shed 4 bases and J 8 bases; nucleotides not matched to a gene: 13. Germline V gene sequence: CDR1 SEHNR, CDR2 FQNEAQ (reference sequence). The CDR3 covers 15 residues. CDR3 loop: CASSSWTGPKGGYTF. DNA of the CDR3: TGTGCCAGCAGCTCTTGGACAGGACCTAAAGGGGGCTACACCTTC.

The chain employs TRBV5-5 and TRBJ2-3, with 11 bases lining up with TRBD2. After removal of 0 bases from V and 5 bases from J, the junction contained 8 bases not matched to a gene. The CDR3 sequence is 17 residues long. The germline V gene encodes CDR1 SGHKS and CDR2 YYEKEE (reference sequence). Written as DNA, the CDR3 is TGTGCCAGCAGCTTGGCCGGTCTAGCGGGAGGAATAGATACGCAGTATTTT. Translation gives CASSLAGLAGGIDTQYF.

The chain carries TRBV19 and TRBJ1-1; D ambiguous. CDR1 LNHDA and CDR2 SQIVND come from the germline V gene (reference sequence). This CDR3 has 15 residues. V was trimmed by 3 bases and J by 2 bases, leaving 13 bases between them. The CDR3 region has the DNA TGTGCCAGTAGTATTTCTGGGCAGGTAAACACTGAAGCTTTCTTT. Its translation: CASSISGQVNTEAFF. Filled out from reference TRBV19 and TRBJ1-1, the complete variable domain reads DGGITQSPKYLFRKEGQNVTLSCEQNLNHDAMYWYRQDPGQGLRLIYYSQIVNDFQKGDIAEGYSVSREKKESFPLTVTSAQKNPTAFYLCASSISGQVNTEAFFGQGTRLTVV.

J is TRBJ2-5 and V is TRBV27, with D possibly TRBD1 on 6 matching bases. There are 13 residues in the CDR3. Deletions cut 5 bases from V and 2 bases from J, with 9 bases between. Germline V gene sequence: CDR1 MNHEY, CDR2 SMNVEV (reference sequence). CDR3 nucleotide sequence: TGTGCCAGCAGTCGCGGACAGCAAGAGACCCAGTACTTC. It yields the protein CASSRGQQETQYF.

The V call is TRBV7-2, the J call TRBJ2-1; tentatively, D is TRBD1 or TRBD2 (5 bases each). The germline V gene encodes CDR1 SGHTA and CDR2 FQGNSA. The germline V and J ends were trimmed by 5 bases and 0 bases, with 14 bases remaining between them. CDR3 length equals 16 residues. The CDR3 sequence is CASSPQGAISYNEQFF. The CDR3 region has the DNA TGTGCCAGCAGCCCGCAGGGAGCTATCTCCTACAATGAGCAGTTCTTC.

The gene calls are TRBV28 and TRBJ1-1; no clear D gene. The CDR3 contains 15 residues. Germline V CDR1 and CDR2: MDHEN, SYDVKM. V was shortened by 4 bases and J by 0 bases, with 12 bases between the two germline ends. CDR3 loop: CASSSRRYMNTEAFF. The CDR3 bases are TGTGCCAGCAGTTCCCGACGGTACATGAACACTGAAGCTTTCTTT.

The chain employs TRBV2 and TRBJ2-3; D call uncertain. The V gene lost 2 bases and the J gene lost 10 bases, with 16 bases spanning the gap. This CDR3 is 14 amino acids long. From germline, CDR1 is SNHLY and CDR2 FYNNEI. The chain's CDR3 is CASSEIVGSGSQYF. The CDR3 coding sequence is TGTGCCAGCAGTGAAATTGTGGGCAGTGGATCGCAGTATTTT.